This TCR beta chain was sequenced for a study of blood T cell repertoires in COVID-19. About the research overall: COVID-19 samples from acute and convalescent phases originated in the United States, Italy and Spain. Sources were T cells, B-cell-depleted T cells, or PBMCs; the material itself was cDNA or gDNA.

The germline gives CDR1 SGHAT, CDR2 FQNNGV. Trimming cost V 2 bases and J 3 bases, with 7 bases left between them. The CDR3 length is 13 residues. Generated by immunoSEQ multiplex PCR, the TCRdb table keeps only in-frame clones and is missing some. The sample lists tens of thousands of clones; 87% were seen once. V and J are TRBV11-2 and TRBJ1-1; the D gene is possibly TRBD1 (5 bases). This sequence originates from a woman aged 55-70 years with COVID-19, enrolled during active disease. Material: peripheral blood. CDR3 DNA: TGTGCCAGCAGCTTATCAGGGTACACTGAAGCTTTCTTT. Its translation: CASSLSGYTEAFF.